Listed below are T cell receptor beta chains from one sample, sequenced in a study of a mutant IDH1 vaccine in newly diagnosed glioma. The table came from immunoSEQ multiplex PCR; TCRdb's copy has only in-frame clones and leaves some out. Of 90,000 to 100,000 clones listed, over 85% are singletons. Sequenced here: PBMCs, sampled from a glioma patient treated with radiotherapy, temozolomide or both. The origin of the receptors is a woman aged 45-60 years with glioma. Each CDR3 is given with its conserved first and last residue. D genes are given only for firm matches. The size entry is marked missing in some rows and otherwise reads once, few, many or a size class.

>-|few|TRBJ1-2|TRBV19
CASSSWAGQGLGYTF
TGTGCCAGTAGCTCATGGGCCGGGCAGGGGCTTGGCTACACCTTC
>-|-|TRBJ2-1|TRBV10-3
CAISGSPRNEQFF
TGTGCCATCAGTGGTTCACCGCGCAATGAGCAGTTCTTC
>TRBD2|-|TRBJ2-7|TRBV30
CAWATGGLAGEHSGYEQYF
TGTGCCTGGGCGACAGGGGGACTAGCGGGAGAACACAGCGGCTACGAGCAGTACTTC
>-|-|TRBJ1-2|TRBV2
CASSEGGGYTF
TGTGCCAGCAGTGAGGGGGGTGGCTACACCTTC
>-|-|TRBJ2-7|TRBV12-5
CASGFRDTTYEQYF
TGTGCTAGTGGATTTAGGGACACTACCTACGAGCAGTACTTC
>-|-|TRBJ1-1|TRBV9
CASSPVKGSPEAFF
TGTGCCAGCAGCCCTGTCAAAGGGTCCCCTGAAGCTTTCTTT
>-|-|TRBJ1-5|TRBV7-2
CASSLQFNQPQHF
TGTGCCAGCAGCCTACAGTTCAATCAGCCCCAGCATTTT
>-|-|TRBJ2-1|TRBV5-4
CASSLSSGVYNEQFF
TGTGCCAGCAGCTTGAGTAGCGGAGTTTACAATGAGCAGTTCTTC
>-|-|TRBJ2-5|TRBV7-9
CASSSSGAPETQYF
TGTGCCAGCAGCTCTTCAGGGGCCCCAGAGACCCAGTACTTC
>TRBD1|-|TRBJ2-7|TRBV6-5
CASSYGTGATYEQYF
TGTGCCAGCAGTTACGGGACAGGGGCTACCTACGAGCAGTACTTC
>TRBD1|-|TRBJ1-6|TRBV6-4
CASSGDRNSPLHF
TGTGCCAGCAGTGGGGACAGGAATTCACCCCTCCACTTT
>TRBD1|-|TRBJ1-1|TRBV7-2
CATLGTGGSEAFF
TGTGCCACCCTGGGGACAGGGGGCAGTGAAGCTTTCTTT
>-|-|TRBJ2-5|TRBV7-9
CASTSGVQETQYF
TGTGCCAGCACCTCAGGAGTCCAAGAGACCCAGTACTTC
>-|-|TRBJ2-1|TRBV9
CASSVGLGRNEQFF
TGTGCCAGCAGCGTAGGGTTGGGAAGGAATGAGCAGTTCTTC
>TRBD2|-|TRBJ2-1|TRBV10-1
CASSLRPGLADNEQFF
TGCGCCAGCAGCCTCCGGCCGGGACTAGCGGACAATGAGCAGTTCTTC
>TRBD2|-|TRBJ2-1|TRBV6-5
CASSYSSLAAYNEQFF
TGTGCCAGCAGTTACTCGAGTCTAGCGGCGTACAATGAGCAGTTCTTC
>-|-|TRBJ1-5|TRBV28
CASSPRGPQHF
TGTGCCAGCAGTCCTCGCGGGCCCCAGCATTTT
>-|-|TRBJ2-4|TRBV18
CASSPRTGTGAKNIQYF
TGTGCCAGCTCCCCCCGGACCGGTACTGGAGCCAAAAACATTCAGTACTTC
>-|-|TRBJ2-7|TRBV7-9
CASSLGLVGEQYF
TGTGCCAGCAGCTTAGGGCTAGTCGGCGAGCAGTACTTC
>-|once|TRBJ2-3|TRBV5-1
CASSLVDTQYF
TGCGCCAGCAGCTTGGTGGATACGCAGTATTTT